These 13 T cell receptor beta chains share one sample of origin, sequenced in a study of T cell responses to AZD1222 COVID-19 vaccine. Clones were sequenced by immunoSEQ multiplex PCR, and TCRdb holds only the in-frame ones, with some missing. The table has 100,000 to 140,000 clones, around 92% seen once; the top ten hold 6.5% to 8%. Sequences were derived from peripheral blood, sampled on day 0 of AZD1222 vaccination. These receptors all stem from an adult in good health.

The chain has TRBV6-5 and TRBJ2-3, with D unresolved. CDR1 is MNHEY, CDR2 SVGAGI, per germline. The V end lost 11 bases, the J end lost 2 bases, and 14 bases lay between the germline ends. This CDR3 has 13 residues. CDR3 amino acids: CAGRGASTDTQYF. The CDR3 nucleotides read TGTGCCGGACGAGGCGCTTCCACAGATACGCAGTATTTT.

This sequence joins TRBV5-1 and TRBJ2-3; D may match TRBD1 or TRBD2 (5 bases each). Trimming left V 4 bases short and J 6 bases short, with 15 bases between. The length of the CDR3 is 14 residues. Germline V lookup: CDR1 SGHRS, CDR2 YFSETQ. For the CDR3, the DNA is TGCGCCAGCAGCAGGGCGTTGGGGGTGGATACGCAGTATTTT. Encoded protein: CASSRALGVDTQYF. Full variable domain (missing parts from reference TRBV5-1 and TRBJ2-3): KAGVTQTPRYLIKTRGQQVTLSCSPISGHRSVSWYQQTPGQGLQFLFEYFSETQRNKGNFPGRFSGRQFSNSRSEMNVSTLELGDSALYLCASSRALGVDTQYFGPGTRLTVL.

The J gene is TRBJ1-1, the V gene TRBV15; D not certain. Germline V CDR1 and CDR2: LNHNV, YYDKDF (reference sequence). V shed 0 bases and J shed 12 bases, with 11 bases lying between them. The CDR3 runs to 12 residues. CDR3 sequence reads: CATSRDWVFTFF. The CDR3 DNA reads as TGTGCCACCAGCAGAGATTGGGTCTTTACTTTCTTT.

The chain combines TRBV27 with TRBJ2-7; D is uncertain. Germline V gives CDR1 MNHEY, CDR2 SMNVEV (reference sequence). V was shortened by 3 bases and J by 0 bases, with 6 bases between the two germline ends. The CDR3 extends over 13 amino acids. Written as DNA, the CDR3 is TGTGCCAGCAGTTTCGTAAACTCCTACGAGCAGTACTTC. Protein product: CASSFVNSYEQYF.

V usage is TRBV18 and J usage is TRBJ1-1; maybe TRBD1 (5 bases). This CDR3 contains 13 residues. Trimming removed 6 bases from V and 1 base from J, with 9 bases in between. In germline, CDR1 is KGHSH, CDR2 LQKENI. Here the CDR3 reads CASSLDRNTEAFF. DNA for the CDR3: TGTGCCAGCTCGCTAGACAGGAACACTGAAGCTTTCTTT.

CDR3 DNA sequence: TGTGCCAGCAGCTTAGGCGGTCCCGGGAATTCACCCCTCCACTTT. Amino acid sequence: CASSLGGPGNSPLHF. This sequence joins TRBV7-3 and TRBJ1-6; D unresolved. V lost 2 bases to trimming and J lost 7 bases, with 12 bases between them. The CDR3 runs 15 residues. Germline loops: CDR1 SGHTA, CDR2 FQGTGA. Complete variable domain (other parts from reference TRBV7-3 and TRBJ1-6): GAGVSQTPSNKVTEKGKYVELRCDPISGHTALYWYRQSLGQGPEFLIYFQGTGAADDSGLPNDRFFAVRPEGSVSTLKIQRTERGDSAVYLCASSLGGPGNSPLHFGNGTRLTVT.

The rearrangement joins TRBV30 to TRBJ1-6; no clear D. Per germline, CDR1 GTSNPN and CDR2 SVGIG (reference sequence). Trimming removed 0 bases from V and 9 bases from J, with 6 bases in between. CDR3 length: 12 residues. CDR3 in DNA: TGTGCCTGGAGTGTTGGTGCTTCACCCCTCCACTTT. Amino acid sequence: CAWSVGASPLHF.

This clone was recorded a few times. A read error may account for a junction end that differs from germline. The chain links TRBV4-3 to TRBJ2-7, with 8 bases identical to TRBD2. The germline CDR1 and CDR2 sequences are LGHNA and YSLEER. CDR3 size: 13 residues. The CDR3 nucleotides read TGCGCCAGCAGCCAAGATTTAAGCGGGAGCGTGCGTTTC. This translates into CASSQDLSGSVRF.

The V and J genes are TRBV20-1 and TRBJ2-1; D might be TRBD2 (6 bases). CDR3 length: 12 amino acids. Germline CDR1 is DFQATT and CDR2 is SNEGSKA (reference sequence). V was pared by 3 bases and J by 8 bases, with 11 bases between. This chain's CDR3 is CSASGGNDEQFF. The CDR3 DNA reads TGCAGTGCTAGTGGCGGGAATGATGAGCAGTTCTTC.

The rearrangement joins TRBV28 to TRBJ1-3; a weak D match, TRBD1 (5 bases). Germline V gene data show CDR1 as MDHEN and CDR2 as SYDVKM. Trimming shortened V by 3 bases and J by 4 bases, and 22 bases separated the two germline ends. This CDR3 comprises 18 residues. CDR3 nucleotides: TGTGCCAGCAGTTTCCGGACCGCCGGAGGGGTCGCCGGAAACACCATATATTTT. Protein product: CASSFRTAGGVAGNTIYF.

The chain couples TRBV18 to TRBJ1-5; D is possibly TRBD1 (5 bases). V gave up 3 bases and J gave up 3 bases, with 18 bases separating them. The CDR3 spans 17 residues. Looked up from germline, CDR1 is KGHSH and CDR2 is LQKENI. The CDR3 coding sequence is TGTGCCAGCTCACCCGGAAGGAGTGGGACGGACAATCAGCCCCAGCATTTT. As protein: CASSPGRSGTDNQPQHF.

The V call is TRBV6-4, the J call TRBJ2-3; possible D gene TRBD1, 7 bases. This CDR3 comprises 15 residues. Trimming took off 6 bases at V and 0 bases at J, with 13 bases between the two ends. The germline CDR1 and CDR2 sequences are MRHNA and SNTAGT. The CDR3 region is CASSPGDSSTDTQYF. CDR3 bases: TGTGCCAGCAGCCCGGGGGACAGTAGCACAGATACGCAGTATTTT.

This chain links TRBV28 with TRBJ1-6, with 9 bases that match TRBD1. Germline CDR1 and CDR2: MDHEN and SYDVKM. V lost 6 bases, J lost 9 bases, and 9 bases stayed unmatched. This CDR3 comprises 15 residues. The CDR3 DNA reads TGTGCCAGCAGGACTACAGGGGGCCTGCTTTCACCCCTCCACTTT. Translation: CASRTTGGLLSPLHF.